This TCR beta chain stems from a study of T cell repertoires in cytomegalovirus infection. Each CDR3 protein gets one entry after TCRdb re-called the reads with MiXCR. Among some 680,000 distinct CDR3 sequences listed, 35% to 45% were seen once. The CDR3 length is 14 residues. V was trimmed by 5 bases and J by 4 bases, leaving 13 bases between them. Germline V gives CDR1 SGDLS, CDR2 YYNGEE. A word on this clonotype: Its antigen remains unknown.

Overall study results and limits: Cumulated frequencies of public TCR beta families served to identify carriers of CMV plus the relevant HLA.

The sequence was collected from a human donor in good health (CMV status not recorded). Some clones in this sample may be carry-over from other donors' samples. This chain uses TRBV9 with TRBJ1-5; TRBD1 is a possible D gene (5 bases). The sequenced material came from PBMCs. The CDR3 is CASSVGDSNQPQHF. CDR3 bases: TGTGCCAGCAGTGTGGGCGACAGTAATCAGCCCCAGCATTTT.